This entry describes one T cell receptor beta chain. The V gene's germline CDR1 is SNHLY and CDR2 FYNNEI. V was pared by 5 bases and J by 1 base, with 6 bases of the junction left unmatched. The CDR3 length is 15 residues. Assay: immunoSEQ multiplex PCR; the TCRdb copy retains only in-frame clones and omits some. The table lists tens of thousands of clones, 79% of them singletons. The entry originates in a study of blood T cell repertoires in COVID-19. Study-level background: The United States, Italy and Spain provided the acute and convalescent COVID-19 samples.

The receptor's source is a man between 65 and 85 years old with acute or convalescent COVID-19. V and J are TRBV2 and TRBJ2-5; 8 nucleotides line up with TRBD1. The sequenced sample was peripheral blood. As DNA, the CDR3 is TGTGCCAGCAGTCCGGGCAGGGGGCCCCAAGAGACCCAGTACTTC. Translation gives CASSPGRGPQETQYF. The full variable domain, with the rest looked up from reference TRBV2 and TRBJ2-5, is EPEVTQTPSHQVTQMGQEVILRCVPISNHLYFYWYRQILGQKVEFLVSFYNNEISEKSEIFDDQFSVERPDGSNFTLKIRSTKLEDSAMYFCASSPGRGPQETQYFGPGTRLLVL.